This T cell receptor beta chain was found in a study of shared clonotypes between healthy human individuals. Study-level results: Non-shared clonotypes had lower generation probabilities than clonotypes shared by all four sorted-subset donors. Rarefaction revealed incomplete sorted-subset sequencing despite large depth. About 5% of naive CD4 clonotypes were shared across a handful of donors.

The naive CD8 population came from CD45RO-negative cells selected for CCR7, without terminally differentiated effector memory CD45RA+ cells. Under the authors' procedure: ImmunoSEQ junction-only sequences lacked quality scores, so their filtering differed. The table came from immunoSEQ multiplex PCR; TCRdb's copy has only in-frame clones and leaves some out. V and J calls and clone size come straight from that table; D and trimming were deduced from the DNA. This table holds a few million clones, just over 90% found once. In germline, CDR1 is MNHEY, CDR2 SMNVEV (reference sequence). V lost 5 bases, J lost 4 bases, and 6 bases stayed unmatched. This CDR3 contains 14 residues. Comment on this clone: Its antigen remains unidentified.

The J gene is TRBJ2-7, the V gene TRBV27, with 9 bases that match TRBD2. This sequence originates from a man aged 18 to 30 in good health. Some clones in this sample may be carry-over from other donors' samples. The source material was naive CD8+ T cells from PBMCs. CDR3 coding DNA: TGTGCCAGCAGTATCTCTAGCGGGAAATACGAGCAGTACTTC. Its protein is CASSISSGKYEQYF.